This T cell receptor (beta chain) stems from a study of blood T cells in healthy people across ages. Germline V gene lookup returns CDR1 MGHRA and CDR2 YSYEKL. The CDR3 sequence is 12 residues long. Trimming removed 4 bases from V and 7 bases from J, with 10 bases in between. The use of a sample-barcoded 5' primer and a J-beta primer mix characterized a second PCR of roughly 7 to 12 cycles. MiXCR, run by TCRdb on the 5' RACE reads, gives a single entry per CDR3 protein. This table holds some 1,800,000 distinct CDR3 sequences, around 42% found once. This clonotype was counted at least ten times. V gene TRBV4-1 combines with J gene TRBJ1-2, with D possibly being TRBD1 (5 bases). The source is a human donor in good health. The sequenced sample consisted of blood. CDR3 residues: CASSLPGSGYTF. The CDR3 nucleotides are TGCGCCAGCAGCCTGCCAGGGAGTGGCTACACCTTC.